A single sample is the source of the 30 T cell receptor beta chains below, sequenced in a study of T cell repertoires in cytomegalovirus infection. A single record per CDR3 protein comes from TCRdb applying MiXCR to the reads. The repertoire holds hundreds of thousands of distinct CDR3 sequences, with 40% to 50% as singletons. No antigen has been assigned to these receptors. Material: cultured PBMCs, obtained from culture after CMV antigen stimulation. The receptors originated from a human donor in good health (CMV status not recorded). Some clones in this sample may be carry-over from other donors' samples.

The CDR3 DNA reads TGTGCCAGCTCACCGGCGGGATCCTACAATGAGCAGTTCTTC. As protein: CASSPAGSYNEQFF. The rearrangement uses TRBV18 and TRBJ2-1; D is possibly TRBD2 (6 bases). There are 14 residues in the CDR3. V gave up 3 bases and J gave up 1 base, with 7 bases separating them. Germline V lookup: CDR1 KGHSH, CDR2 LQKENI.

The chain uses TRBV4-2 and TRBJ2-1, with 9 bases lining up with TRBD2. With 4 bases clipped from V and 5 bases from J, the junction kept 3 bases outside the gene matches. The CDR3 has 14 amino acids. Germline loops: CDR1 LGHNA, CDR2 YNFKEQ. The DNA of the CDR3 is TGTGCCAGCAGCCCTCTAGCGGGGAACAATGAGCAGTTCTTC. Translated, it gives CASSPLAGNNEQFF.

This chain uses TRBV6-1 with TRBJ2-1; a weak D match, TRBD2 (5 bases). V was clipped by 3 bases and J by 1 base, with 10 bases between them. Germline CDR1 MNHNS, CDR2 SASEGT. The CDR3 covers 15 residues. In DNA, the CDR3 is TGTGCCAGCAGTGAGCGCGGACTGTCCTACAATGAGCAGTTCTTC. Encoded protein: CASSERGLSYNEQFF.

This clonotype has only a few counts. The chain is built from TRBV6-2 or TRBV6-3 and TRBJ2-5; 11 bases map to TRBD1. Germline CDR1 is MNHEY and CDR2 is SVGEGT. The CDR3 is 15 residues long. The J segment lost 5 bases and the V segment lost 6 bases, leaving 8 bases of the junction unmatched. Here the CDR3 reads CASRPGQGAWETQYF. CDR3 bases: TGTGCCAGCAGACCCGGACAGGGGGCGTGGGAGACCCAGTACTTC.

V usage is TRBV5-4 and J usage is TRBJ2-3; D unclear. The germline gives CDR1 SGHNT, CDR2 YYREEE (reference sequence). V was shortened by 1 base and J by 2 bases, with 8 bases between the two germline ends. The CDR3 has 14 residues. The CDR3 DNA reads TGTGCCAGCAGCTTGAACCTCTACACAGATACGCAGTATTTT. Its protein is CASSLNLYTDTQYF.

The chain uses TRBV10-2 and TRBJ2-1, with 10 bases identical to TRBD2. The germline V gene has CDR1 WSHSY and CDR2 SAAADI. There are 18 residues in the CDR3. J gave up 0 bases and V 4 bases, and 9 bases lay outside the gene matches. In DNA, the CDR3 is TGCGCCAGCAGTGTTGGTAGCGGGGGGTCGAGCTCCTACAATGAGCAGTTCTTC. Translation: CASSVGSGGSSSYNEQFF.

The chain couples TRBV25-1 to TRBJ2-7; D is ambiguous. Trimming took 3 bases from V and 1 from J, leaving 4 bases between them. Looked up from germline, CDR1 is MGHDK and CDR2 is SYGVNS. The length of the CDR3 is 12 residues. The CDR3 nucleotides read TGTGCCAGCAGTGATGGTTCCTACGAGCAGTACTTC. It codes for CASSDGSYEQYF.

This CDR3 reads CASSRGQYSGNTIYF. The CDR3 DNA reads as TGTGCCAGCAGCCGCGGACAGTACTCTGGAAACACCATATATTTT. The chain links TRBV12-3 or TRBV12-4 to TRBJ1-3; D may be TRBD1 (6 bases). The CDR3 runs 15 residues. Trimming removed 6 bases at V and 0 bases at J, with 12 bases between.

The chain links TRBV2 to TRBJ1-1, with a possible D match to TRBD1 (5 bases). V was cut by 6 bases and J by 0 bases, with 11 bases left in between. CDR3 size: 14 residues. The V gene's germline CDR1 is SNHLY and CDR2 FYNNEI. The CDR3 region has the DNA TGTGCCAGCAGCCGAGAGGGGATGAACACTGAAGCTTTCTTT. This gives the protein CASSREGMNTEAFF.

The genes are TRBV20-1 and TRBJ1-3; D is undetermined. V shed 2 bases and J shed 0 bases, with 11 bases lying between them. In germline, CDR1 is DFQATT, CDR2 SNEGSKA (reference sequence). This CDR3 contains 15 residues. The CDR3 spells CSARQDAYSGNTIYF. In nucleotides, the CDR3 is TGCAGTGCTAGACAGGACGCATACTCTGGAAACACCATATATTTT.

The genes are TRBV2 and TRBJ2-1, with D tentatively TRBD1 (6 bases). Germline V gene data show CDR1 as SNHLY and CDR2 as FYNNEI. The germline V and J ends were trimmed by 9 bases and 9 bases, with 15 bases remaining between them. The CDR3 spans 12 residues. The CDR3 bases are TGTGCCAGACAGGGTCTTCAGGGTGAGCAGTTCTTC. It encodes CARQGLQGEQFF.

The chain joins TRBV7-2 to TRBJ1-2; no firm D call. This CDR3 has 14 residues. CDR1 is SGHTA, CDR2 FQGNSA, per germline. V dropped 2 bases and J dropped 7 bases, with 14 bases sitting between them. CDR3 region: CASSLFQAGPGYTF. The CDR3 region has the DNA TGTGCCAGCAGCTTATTCCAGGCCGGGCCTGGCTACACCTTC.

The chain uses TRBV4-1 and TRBJ1-1, with no clear D. Germline CDR1 reads MGHRA; CDR2 reads YSYEKL. Trimming removed 4 bases from V and 6 bases from J, with 21 bases in between. The CDR3 runs to 16 residues. In DNA, the CDR3 is TGCGCCAGCAGCCCTCACGCCCCACGGCCTTTGTCTGAAGCTTTCTTT. Protein: CASSPHAPRPLSEAFF.

CDR3 coding DNA: TGCGCCAGCAGCCAAGCTGGCGGGAGGAGCAATGAGCAGTTCTTC. It yields the protein CASSQAGGRSNEQFF. The chain joins TRBV4-1 to TRBJ2-1; TRBD2 matches 8 bases. The CDR3 extends over 15 amino acids. The V gene end was trimmed by 1 base and the J gene end by 6 bases; junction bases not matched to a gene: 5. In germline, CDR1 is MGHRA, CDR2 YSYEKL.

DNA of the CDR3: TGTGCCAGCAGCGGGGACAGCGAAAACCCTAACTATGGCTACACCTTC. As protein: CASSGDSENPNYGYTF. This rearrangement joins TRBV7-9 to TRBJ1-2; 7 bases line up with TRBD1. The CDR3 covers 16 residues. The V gene end was trimmed by 5 bases and the J gene end by 0 bases; junction bases not matched to a gene: 9. Germline V gene sequence: CDR1 SEHNR, CDR2 FQNEAQ (reference sequence).

The V gene is TRBV12-3 or TRBV12-4, the J gene TRBJ1-1; D not resolved. With 8 bases removed from V and 1 base from J, the gap between germline ends came to 8 bases. This CDR3 spans 12 amino acids. The DNA of the CDR3 is TGTGCCAGCGGAAGAAAGAACACTGAAGCTTTCTTT. Translating it yields CASGRKNTEAFF.

V usage is TRBV12-5 and J usage is TRBJ1-5; D is perhaps TRBD1 (5 bases). This CDR3 comprises 18 residues. Germline CDR1 and CDR2: LGHNT and FRNRAP. Trimming shortened V by 2 bases and J by 0 bases, and 17 bases separated the two germline ends. CDR3 bases: TGTGCTAGTGGTTTGACCCGGGACGGCGAATATAGCAATCAGCCCCAGCATTTT. It is translated as CASGLTRDGEYSNQPQHF.

V and J are TRBV3-1 and TRBJ1-2, with 7 bases fitting TRBD1. Germline trimming cut 2 bases from V and 4 bases from J; bases unmatched to any gene: 7. Per germline, CDR1 LGHDT and CDR2 YNNKEL (reference sequence). The length of the CDR3 is 15 residues. The CDR3 spells CASSQTDRAGYGYTF. As DNA, the CDR3 is TGTGCCAGCAGCCAAACAGACAGGGCGGGCTATGGCTACACCTTC.

V usage is TRBV2 and J usage is TRBJ1-6; D possibly corresponds to TRBD1 (5 bases). The CDR3 totals 17 residues. V was trimmed by 5 bases and J by 7 bases, leaving 21 bases between them. Germline assignment: CDR1 SNHLY and CDR2 FYNNEI. CDR3 protein: CASSSHGAADRNSPLHF. DNA of the CDR3: TGTGCCAGCAGTTCCCACGGGGCAGCGGATAGGAATTCACCCCTCCACTTT.

The V gene is TRBV11-2, the J gene TRBJ2-3; no clear D gene. This CDR3 spans 12 amino acids. Trimming stripped 0 bases from V and 10 bases from J, with 8 bases between. Germline CDR1 and CDR2: SGHAT and FQNNGV. CDR3 region: CASSLDIYPQYF. The DNA for the CDR3 is TGTGCCAGCAGCTTAGACATTTATCCGCAGTATTTT. Full variable domain (missing parts from reference TRBV11-2 and TRBJ2-3): EAGVAQSPRYKIIEKRQSVAFWCNPISGHATLYWYQQILGQGPKLLIQFQNNGVVDDSQLPKDRFSAERLKGVDSTLKIQPAKLEDSAVYLCASSLDIYPQYFGPGTRLTVL.

This chain connects TRBV20-1 to TRBJ2-7, with TRBD2 matching 13 bases. The CDR3 loop spans 13 amino acids. The germline gives CDR1 DFQATT, CDR2 SNEGSKA (reference sequence). V dropped 3 bases and J dropped 5; count of bases not matched to a gene: 1. In DNA form, the CDR3 reads TGCAGTGCTAGGACTAGCGGGAGGAACGAGCAGTACTTC. Its translation: CSARTSGRNEQYF.

The chain carries TRBV7-2 and TRBJ1-5; TRBD1 might be the D (6 bases). CDR3 size: 15 residues. V lost 3 bases, J lost 0 bases, and 9 bases lay in between. The V gene's germline CDR1 is SGHTA and CDR2 FQGNSA. DNA of the CDR3: TGTGCCAGCAGCTTCCAGGACAGTAGCAATCAGCCCCAGCATTTT. It is translated as CASSFQDSSNQPQHF.

At least ten counts were recorded for this clonotype. This sequence joins TRBV7-2 and TRBJ2-3; no reliable D call. Trimming took off 3 bases at V and 0 bases at J, with 4 bases between the two ends. Germline V gene data show CDR1 as SGHTA and CDR2 as FQGNSA. The CDR3 is 13 amino acids. The CDR3 DNA reads TGTGCCAGCAGCTTTCCTAGCACAGATACGCAGTATTTT. It is translated as CASSFPSTDTQYF.

J is TRBJ1-6 and V is TRBV7-8, with 7 nucleotides matching TRBD1. V was clipped by 6 bases and J by 3 bases; unmatched bases: 8. The CDR3 has 16 amino acids. Looked up from germline, CDR1 is SGHVS and CDR2 is FQNEAQ. CDR3 amino acids: CASRLGQGDYNSPLHF. CDR3 bases: TGTGCCAGCAGACTAGGGCAGGGGGACTATAATTCACCCCTCCACTTT.

V usage is TRBV20-1 and J usage is TRBJ2-5, with 7 bases fitting TRBD2. The CDR3 consists of 14 residues. Germline trimming cut 6 bases from V and 3 bases from J; bases unmatched to any gene: 10. Germline V gene sequence: CDR1 DFQATT, CDR2 SNEGSKA (reference sequence). This CDR3 reads CSAAGFTQKETQYF. CDR3 nucleotides: TGCAGTGCAGCGGGGTTTACCCAAAAAGAGACCCAGTACTTC.

This sequence joins TRBV7-8 and TRBJ2-2, with TRBD1 identical over 8 bases. The germline CDR1 and CDR2 sequences are SGHVS and FQNEAQ. The junction had 9 bases not matched to a gene; V was cut back by 0 bases and J by 6 bases. The CDR3 totals 17 residues. CDR3 DNA: TGTGCCAGCAGCTTAGCGGGGGCAGGGGGCGCATCCGGGGAGCTGTTTTTT. Its protein product is CASSLAGAGGASGELFF. The variable domain in full, with the rest retrieved from reference TRBV7-8 and TRBJ2-2, is GAGVSQSPRYKVAKRGQDVALRCDPISGHVSLFWYQQALGQGPEFLTYFQNEAQLDKSGLPSDRFFAERPEGSVSTLKIQRTQQEDSAVYLCASSLAGAGGASGELFFGEGSRLTVL.

The chain links TRBV18 to TRBJ2-7; the D is unclear. The CDR3 loop spans 15 amino acids. CDR1 and CDR2 from the germline V gene are KGHSH and LQKENI. Trimming took 2 bases from V and 0 from J, leaving 11 bases between them. The CDR3 reads CASSPASRISYEQYF. CDR3 in DNA: TGTGCCAGCTCACCAGCTTCTAGGATCTCCTACGAGCAGTACTTC.

The rearrangement links TRBV11-3 to TRBJ2-1; D might be TRBD2 (5 bases). The V and J ends lost 0 bases and 2 bases respectively, with 8 bases between them. This CDR3 contains 15 residues. The V gene's germline CDR1 is SGHNT and CDR2 YENEEA. CDR3 region: CASSLDSGTYNEQFF. The CDR3 nucleotides are TGTGCCAGCAGCTTAGACTCGGGAACCTACAATGAGCAGTTCTTC.

This clonotype has ten or more counts. The rearrangement uses TRBV7-8 and TRBJ2-1; D unclear. V lost 5 bases to trimming and J lost 0 bases, with 5 bases between them. Germline V gene sequence: CDR1 SGHVS, CDR2 FQNEAQ. This CDR3 spans 13 amino acids. CDR3 amino acids: CASSLTSYNEQFF. The CDR3 DNA is TGTGCCAGCAGCCTAACCTCCTACAATGAGCAGTTCTTC.

The V gene is TRBV7-2, the J gene TRBJ2-2; D gene unclear. The CDR3 has 13 residues. The V gene's germline CDR1 is SGHTA and CDR2 FQGNSA. The V end lost 3 bases, the J end lost 9 bases, and 11 bases lay between the germline ends. For the CDR3, the DNA is TGTGCCAGCAGCTTCGGACGGGCCTGGGAGCTGTTTTTT. Its translation is CASSFGRAWELFF.